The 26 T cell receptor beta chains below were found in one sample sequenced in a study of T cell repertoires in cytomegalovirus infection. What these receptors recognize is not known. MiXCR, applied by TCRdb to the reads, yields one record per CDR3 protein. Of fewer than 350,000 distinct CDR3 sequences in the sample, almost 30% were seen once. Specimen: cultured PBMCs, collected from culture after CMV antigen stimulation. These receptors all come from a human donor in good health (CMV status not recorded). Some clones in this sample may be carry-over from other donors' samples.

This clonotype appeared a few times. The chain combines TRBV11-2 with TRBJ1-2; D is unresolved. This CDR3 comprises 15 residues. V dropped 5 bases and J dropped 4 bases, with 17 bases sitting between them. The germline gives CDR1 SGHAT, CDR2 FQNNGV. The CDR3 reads CASSVDTSQLYGYTF. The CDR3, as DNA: TGTGCCAGCAGCGTCGACACGTCACAACTCTATGGCTACACCTTC.

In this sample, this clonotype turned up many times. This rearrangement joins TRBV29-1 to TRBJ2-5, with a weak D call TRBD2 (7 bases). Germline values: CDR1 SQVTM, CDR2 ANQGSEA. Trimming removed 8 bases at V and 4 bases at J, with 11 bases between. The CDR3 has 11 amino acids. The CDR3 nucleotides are TGCAGCACTAGGGGGGGAGAGACCCAGTACTTC. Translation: CSTRGGETQYF.

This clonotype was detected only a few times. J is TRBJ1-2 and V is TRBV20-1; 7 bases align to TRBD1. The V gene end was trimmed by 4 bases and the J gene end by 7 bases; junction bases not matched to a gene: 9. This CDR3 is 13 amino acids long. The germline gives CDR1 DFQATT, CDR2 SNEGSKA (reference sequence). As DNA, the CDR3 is TGCAGTGCTACACGACAGGGAGCGTCTGGCTACACCTTC. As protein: CSATRQGASGYTF.

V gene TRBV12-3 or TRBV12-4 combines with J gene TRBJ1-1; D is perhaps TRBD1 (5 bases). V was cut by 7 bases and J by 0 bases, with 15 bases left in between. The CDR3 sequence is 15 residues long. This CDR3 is CASKKGPDMNTEAFF. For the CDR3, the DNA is TGTGCCAGCAAGAAGGGGCCTGACATGAACACTGAAGCTTTCTTT.

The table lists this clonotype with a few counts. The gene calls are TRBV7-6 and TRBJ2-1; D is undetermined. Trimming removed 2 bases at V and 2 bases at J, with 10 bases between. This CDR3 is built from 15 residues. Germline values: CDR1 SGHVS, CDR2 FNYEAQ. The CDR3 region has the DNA TGTGCCAGCAGCTTAAGTTTCAGCGCCTACAATGAGCAGTTCTTC. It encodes CASSLSFSAYNEQFF.

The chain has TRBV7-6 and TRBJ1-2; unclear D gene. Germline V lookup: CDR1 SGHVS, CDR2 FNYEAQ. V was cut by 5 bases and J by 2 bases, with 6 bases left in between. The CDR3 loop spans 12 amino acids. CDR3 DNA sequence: TGTGCCAGCAGCCGGGAGAACTATGGCTACACCTTC. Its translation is CASSRENYGYTF.

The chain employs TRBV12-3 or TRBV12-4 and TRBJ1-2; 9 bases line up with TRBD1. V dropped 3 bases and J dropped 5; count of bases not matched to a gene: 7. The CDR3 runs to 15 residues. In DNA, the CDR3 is TGTGCCAGCAGTTTGGGGACAGGGCCAGGATATGGCTACACCTTC. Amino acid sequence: CASSLGTGPGYGYTF.

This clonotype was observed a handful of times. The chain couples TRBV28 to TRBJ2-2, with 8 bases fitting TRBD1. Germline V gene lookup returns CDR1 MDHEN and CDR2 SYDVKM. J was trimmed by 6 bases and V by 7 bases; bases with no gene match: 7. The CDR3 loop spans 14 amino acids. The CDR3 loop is CASTILQGAGELFF. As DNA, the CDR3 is TGTGCCAGCACCATTTTACAGGGGGCCGGGGAGCTGTTTTTT.

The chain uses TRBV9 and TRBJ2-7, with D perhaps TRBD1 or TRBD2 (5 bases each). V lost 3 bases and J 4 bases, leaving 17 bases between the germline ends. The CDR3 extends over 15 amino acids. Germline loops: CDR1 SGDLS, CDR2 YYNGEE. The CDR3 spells CASSGGIGRPYEQYF. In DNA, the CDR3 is TGTGCCAGCAGCGGGGGGATAGGGAGACCGTACGAGCAGTACTTC.

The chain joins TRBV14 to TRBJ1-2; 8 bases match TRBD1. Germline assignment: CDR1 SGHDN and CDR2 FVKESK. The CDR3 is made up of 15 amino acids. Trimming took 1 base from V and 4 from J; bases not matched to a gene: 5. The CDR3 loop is CASSQGGRGLYGYTF. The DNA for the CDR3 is TGTGCCAGCAGCCAAGGGGGCAGGGGGCTCTATGGCTACACCTTC. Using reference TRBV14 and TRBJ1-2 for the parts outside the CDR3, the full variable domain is EAGVTQFPSHSVIEKGQTVTLRCDPISGHDNLYWYRRVMGKEIKFLLHFVKESKQDESGMPNNRFLAERTGGTYSTLKVQPAELEDSGVYFCASSQGGRGLYGYTFGSGTRLTVV.

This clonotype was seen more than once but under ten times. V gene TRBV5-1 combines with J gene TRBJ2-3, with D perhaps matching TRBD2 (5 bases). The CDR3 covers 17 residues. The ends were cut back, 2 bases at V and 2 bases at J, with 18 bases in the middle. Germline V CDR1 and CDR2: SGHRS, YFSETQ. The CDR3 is CASSFGSLDFATDTQYF. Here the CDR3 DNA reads TGCGCCAGCAGCTTTGGGTCCCTGGACTTTGCCACAGATACGCAGTATTTT.

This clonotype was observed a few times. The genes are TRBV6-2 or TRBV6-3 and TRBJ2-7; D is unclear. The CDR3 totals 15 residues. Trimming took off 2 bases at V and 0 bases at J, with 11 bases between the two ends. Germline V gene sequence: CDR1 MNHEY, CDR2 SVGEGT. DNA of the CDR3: TGTGCCAGCAGTTACCAGCAATCTACCTCCTACGAGCAGTACTTC. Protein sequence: CASSYQQSTSYEQYF.

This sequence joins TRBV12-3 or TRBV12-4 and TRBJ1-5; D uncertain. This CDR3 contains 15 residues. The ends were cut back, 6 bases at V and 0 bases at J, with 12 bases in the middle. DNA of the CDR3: TGTGCCAGCAGCCCAGGCAGTTATAGCAATCAGCCCCAGCATTTT. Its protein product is CASSPGSYSNQPQHF.

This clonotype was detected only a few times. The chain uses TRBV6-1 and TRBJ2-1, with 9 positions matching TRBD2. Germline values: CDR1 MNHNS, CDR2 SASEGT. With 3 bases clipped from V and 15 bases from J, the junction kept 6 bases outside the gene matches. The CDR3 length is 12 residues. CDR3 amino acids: CASSEREGLLFF. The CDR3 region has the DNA TGTGCCAGCAGTGAGCGGGAGGGCCTCCTGTTCTTC.

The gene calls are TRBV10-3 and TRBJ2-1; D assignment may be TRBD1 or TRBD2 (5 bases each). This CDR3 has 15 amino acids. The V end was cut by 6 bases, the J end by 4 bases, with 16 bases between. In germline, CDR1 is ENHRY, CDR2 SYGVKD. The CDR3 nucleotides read TGTGCCATCAGGGGAACAGGTGGGGGTTACAATGAGCAGTTCTTC. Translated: CAIRGTGGGYNEQFF.

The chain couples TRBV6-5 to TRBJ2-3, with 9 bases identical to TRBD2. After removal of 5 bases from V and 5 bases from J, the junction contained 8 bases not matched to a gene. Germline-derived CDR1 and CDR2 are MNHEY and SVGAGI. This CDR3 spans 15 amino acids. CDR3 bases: TGTGCCAGCAGTCCTGGGACTAGCCTCCGAGATACGCAGTATTTT. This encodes CASSPGTSLRDTQYF.

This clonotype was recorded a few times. CDR3: CASRFTSGLAVPDTQYF. The DNA for the CDR3 is TGTGCCAGCAGATTCACCTCGGGACTAGCGGTCCCAGATACGCAGTATTTT. The chain recombines TRBV28 with TRBJ2-3, with 11 bases identical to TRBD2. Germline loops: CDR1 MDHEN, CDR2 SYDVKM. After removal of 6 bases from V and 4 bases from J, the junction contained 12 bases not matched to a gene. This CDR3 contains 17 residues.

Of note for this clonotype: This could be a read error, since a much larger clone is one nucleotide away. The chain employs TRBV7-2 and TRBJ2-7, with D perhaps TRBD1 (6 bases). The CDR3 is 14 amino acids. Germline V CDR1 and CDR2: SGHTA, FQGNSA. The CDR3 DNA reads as TGTGCCAGCAGCCCCCTGGGGGCTACCTACGGGCAGTACTTC. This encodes CASSPLGATYGQYF.

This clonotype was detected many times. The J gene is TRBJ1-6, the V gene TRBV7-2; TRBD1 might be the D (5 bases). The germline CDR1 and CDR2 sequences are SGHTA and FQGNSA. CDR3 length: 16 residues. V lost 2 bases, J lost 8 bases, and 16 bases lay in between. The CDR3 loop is CASSLQGPANHSPLHF. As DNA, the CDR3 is TGTGCCAGCAGCTTACAGGGTCCAGCGAACCATTCACCCCTCCACTTT. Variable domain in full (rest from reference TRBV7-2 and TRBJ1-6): GAGVSQSPSNKVTEKGKDVELRCDPISGHTALYWYRQSLGQGLEFLIYFQGNSAPDKSGLPSDRFSAERTGGSVSTLTIQRTQQEDSAVYLCASSLQGPANHSPLHFGNGTRLTVT.

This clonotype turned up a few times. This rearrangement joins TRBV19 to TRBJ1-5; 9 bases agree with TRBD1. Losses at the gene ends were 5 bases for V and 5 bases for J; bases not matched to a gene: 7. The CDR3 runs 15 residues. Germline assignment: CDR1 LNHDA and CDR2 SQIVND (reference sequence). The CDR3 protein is CASSPRTGEDQPQHF. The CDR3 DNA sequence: TGTGCCAGTAGTCCGCGGACAGGGGAAGATCAGCCCCAGCATTTT.

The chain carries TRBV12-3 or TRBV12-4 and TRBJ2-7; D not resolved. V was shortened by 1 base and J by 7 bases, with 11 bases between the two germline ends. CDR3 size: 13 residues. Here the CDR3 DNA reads TGTGCCAGCAGTTTAGGGGAACTAAGGGAGCAGTACTTC. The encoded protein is CASSLGELREQYF.

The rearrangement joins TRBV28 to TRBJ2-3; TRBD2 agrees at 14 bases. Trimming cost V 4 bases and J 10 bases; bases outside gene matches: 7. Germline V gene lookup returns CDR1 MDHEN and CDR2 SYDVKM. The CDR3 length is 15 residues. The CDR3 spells CASSWGTSGRGAQYF. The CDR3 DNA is TGTGCCAGCAGTTGGGGGACTAGCGGGAGAGGGGCGCAGTATTTT.

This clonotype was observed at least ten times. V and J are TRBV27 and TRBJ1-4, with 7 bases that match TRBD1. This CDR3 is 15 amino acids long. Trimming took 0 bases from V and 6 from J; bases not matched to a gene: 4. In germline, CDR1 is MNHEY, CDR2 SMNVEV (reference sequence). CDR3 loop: CASSLSRGRHEKLFF. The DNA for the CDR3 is TGTGCCAGCAGTTTATCAAGGGGGCGACATGAAAAACTGTTTTTT.

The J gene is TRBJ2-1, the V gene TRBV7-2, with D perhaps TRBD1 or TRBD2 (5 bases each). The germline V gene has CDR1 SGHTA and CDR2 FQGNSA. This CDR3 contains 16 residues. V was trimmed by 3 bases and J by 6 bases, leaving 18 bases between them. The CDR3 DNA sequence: TGTGCCAGCAGCTTCTGGAGAGGACTGAGGGGCAATGAGCAGTTCTTC. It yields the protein CASSFWRGLRGNEQFF.

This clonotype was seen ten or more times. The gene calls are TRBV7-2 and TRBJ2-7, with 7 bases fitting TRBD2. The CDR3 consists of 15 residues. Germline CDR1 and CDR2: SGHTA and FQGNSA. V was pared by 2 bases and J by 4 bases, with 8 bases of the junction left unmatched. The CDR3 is CASSLWGGGLYEQYF. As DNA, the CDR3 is TGTGCCAGCAGCTTATGGGGGGGGGGACTATACGAGCAGTACTTC.

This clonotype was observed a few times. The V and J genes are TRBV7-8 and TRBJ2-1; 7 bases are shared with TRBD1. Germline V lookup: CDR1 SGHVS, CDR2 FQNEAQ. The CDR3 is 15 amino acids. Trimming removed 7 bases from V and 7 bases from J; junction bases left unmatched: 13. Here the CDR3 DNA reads TGTGCCAGCACGTATTTAGGGGGCGCCGGGAATGAGCAGTTCTTC. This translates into CASTYLGGAGNEQFF.